The 25 T cell receptor beta chains in this list originate from one sample, sequenced in a study of identical twins. TCRdb reprocessed the 5' RACE reads with MiXCR, giving one entry per CDR3 protein. The sample holds hundreds of thousands of distinct CDR3 sequences, more than 6.5% seen once. These data are also associated with another study on yellow fever vaccine responses in identical twins.

The sample was memory (CD45RO+) T cells sorted from blood. These receptors were collected from a woman under 30 in good health.

The V and J genes are TRBV15 and TRBJ2-3; a weak D match, TRBD2 (6 bases). The germline V gene has CDR1 LNHNV and CDR2 YYDKDF (reference sequence). The CDR3 extends over 15 amino acids. Trimming cost V 3 bases and J 1 base, with 11 bases left between them. CDR3 in amino acids: CATSRGGLGTDTQYF. The DNA of the CDR3 is TGTGCCACCAGCAGGGGGGGTTTAGGCACAGATACGCAGTATTTT.

The table lists this clonotype with a few counts. The gene calls are TRBV20-1 and TRBJ2-1, with 9 bases lining up with TRBD2. Trimming at V came to 5 bases and at J to 3 bases, leaving 11 bases not matched to a gene. Germline-derived CDR1 and CDR2 are DFQATT and SNEGSKA (reference sequence). This CDR3 region has 16 residues. CDR3 in DNA: TGCAGTGCTCCCCCCTCTAGCGGGAAGGGCTACAATGAGCAGTTCTTC. It codes for CSAPPSSGKGYNEQFF.

Only a few counts were recorded for this clonotype. The chain carries TRBV11-2 and TRBJ2-6; D is unresolved. Germline assignment: CDR1 SGHAT and CDR2 FQNNGV. Deletions cut 1 base from V and 4 bases from J, with 17 bases between. This CDR3 has 18 amino acids. The CDR3 protein is CASSLVGSNPQGANVLTF. CDR3 nucleotides: TGTGCCAGCAGCTTAGTCGGCTCCAACCCCCAAGGGGCCAACGTCCTGACTTTC.

This clonotype was seen repeatedly, ten times or more. The rearrangement links TRBV15 to TRBJ2-1; 13 nucleotides line up with TRBD2. CDR3 length: 17 residues. The V gene's germline CDR1 is LNHNV and CDR2 YYDKDF (reference sequence). The J segment lost 6 bases and the V segment lost 0 bases, leaving 5 bases of the junction unmatched. The CDR3 is CATSRDRRTSGSNEQFF. The DNA for the CDR3 is TGTGCCACCAGCAGAGATAGGAGGACTAGCGGGAGCAATGAGCAGTTCTTC. The entire variable domain, with the rest obtained from reference TRBV15 and TRBJ2-1, is as follows: DAMVIQNPRYQVTQFGKPVTLSCSQTLNHNVMYWYQQKSSQAPKLLFHYYDKDFNNEADTPDNFQSRRPNTSFCFLDIRSPGLGDTAMYLCATSRDRRTSGSNEQFFGPGTRLTVL.

This clonotype was counted ten times or more. The rearrangement uses TRBV6-1 and TRBJ2-5; 7 nucleotides agree with TRBD2. Germline-derived CDR1 and CDR2 are MNHNS and SASEGT. This CDR3 spans 16 amino acids. Unmatched junction bases numbered 11, after V lost 7 bases and J lost 0 bases. CDR3 loop: CASTDLKAGNQETQYF. CDR3 in DNA: TGTGCCAGCACTGACCTTAAAGCGGGGAACCAAGAGACCCAGTACTTC.

The chain is built from TRBV23-1 and TRBJ1-4, with 9 bases lining up with TRBD1. TRBV23-1 falls under the ORF class, with uncertain function. V lost 1 base to trimming and J lost 8 bases; unmatched junction nucleotides: 8. This CDR3 region has 16 residues. The CDR3 is CASSQFIQGAYEKLFF. The CDR3 DNA reads TGCGCCAGCAGTCAATTCATACAGGGGGCGTACGAAAAACTGTTTTTT.

This clonotype has a count of ten or more. J is TRBJ2-2 and V is TRBV28; 8 bases align to TRBD2. After removal of 2 bases from V and 6 bases from J, the junction contained 5 bases not matched to a gene. The CDR3 is 15 amino acids. The germline CDR1 and CDR2 sequences are MDHEN and SYDVKM. The CDR3 spells CASSLTAGVAGELFF. CDR3 DNA: TGTGCCAGCAGTTTAACAGCGGGAGTGGCCGGGGAGCTGTTTTTT. Full variable domain (outside the CDR3, taken from reference TRBV28 and TRBJ2-2): DVKVTQSSRYLVKRTGEKVFLECVQDMDHENMFWYRQDPGLGLRLIYFSYDVKMKEKGDIPEGYSVSREKKERFSLILESASTNQTSMYLCASSLTAGVAGELFFGEGSRLTVL.

Many counts were recorded for this clonotype. This chain uses TRBV27 with TRBJ2-3; possibly TRBD2 for D (7 bases). The CDR3 spans 17 residues. V lost 3 bases to trimming and J lost 4 bases, with 20 bases between them. Germline CDR1 MNHEY, CDR2 SMNVEV (reference sequence). DNA for the CDR3: TGTGCCAGCAGTTTTCGTCTGTTGGCGGGGGCCGCAGATACGCAGTATTTT. This translates into CASSFRLLAGAADTQYF.

This clonotype was recorded a few times. The CDR3 sequence is CSVWFGGSEQYF. The CDR3 nucleotides are TGCAGCGTTTGGTTTGGGGGCTCCGAGCAGTACTTC. The genes are TRBV29-1 and TRBJ2-7; maybe TRBD1 (6 bases). Deletions cut 5 bases from V and 6 bases from J, with 14 bases between. CDR3 length equals 12 residues. Germline V CDR1 and CDR2: SQVTM, ANQGSEA.

The chain joins TRBV5-5 to TRBJ1-1; D not certain. Trimming removed 2 bases at V and 8 bases at J, with 10 bases between. CDR3 length: 12 residues. Germline CDR1 SGHKS, CDR2 YYEKEE (reference sequence). DNA for the CDR3: TGTGCCAGCAGCTTCAACGGCAGAGAAGCTTTCTTT. Protein product: CASSFNGREAFF.

This clonotype was observed a handful of times. The chain couples TRBV10-3 to TRBJ1-1; 8 nucleotides agree with TRBD1. V dropped 9 bases and J dropped 7; count of bases not matched to a gene: 10. The germline gives CDR1 ENHRY, CDR2 SYGVKD. The CDR3 totals 13 residues. The CDR3 reads CAIATGDGVEAFF. In DNA form, the CDR3 reads TGTGCCATTGCGACAGGGGATGGGGTTGAAGCTTTCTTT.

This clonotype was detected ten times or more. The V call is TRBV7-2, the J call TRBJ2-5; D is uncertain. The CDR3 loop spans 11 amino acids. Germline values: CDR1 SGHTA, CDR2 FQGNSA. Trimming stripped 5 bases from V and 0 bases from J, with 1 base between. CDR3 protein: CASSHQETQYF. CDR3 nucleotide sequence: TGTGCCAGCAGCCACCAAGAGACCCAGTACTTC. Supplemented by reference TRBV7-2 and TRBJ2-5, the full variable domain reads GAGVSQSPSNKVTEKGKDVELRCDPISGHTALYWYRQSLGQGLEFLIYFQGNSAPDKSGLPSDRFSAERTGGSVSTLTIQRTQQEDSAVYLCASSHQETQYFGPGTRLLVL.

The J gene is TRBJ2-1, the V gene TRBV20-1, with 9 positions matching TRBD1. Looked up from germline, CDR1 is DFQATT and CDR2 is SNEGSKA (reference sequence). J was trimmed by 5 bases and V by 5 bases; bases with no gene match: 7. The CDR3 totals 14 residues. The CDR3, as DNA: TGCAGTGCTTGGGAGGGGACAGGGAACAATGAGCAGTTCTTC. Translated: CSAWEGTGNNEQFF.

This clonotype was observed at least ten times. The rearrangement uses TRBV10-3 and TRBJ2-3, with 7 bases identical to TRBD2. Germline V lookup: CDR1 ENHRY, CDR2 SYGVKD. There are 15 residues in the CDR3. The V gene end was trimmed by 4 bases and the J gene end by 3 bases; junction bases not matched to a gene: 7. Here the CDR3 DNA reads TGTGCCATCAGTGTAGGAACTAGCGCTACAGATACGCAGTATTTT. It yields the protein CAISVGTSATDTQYF.

The chain combines TRBV28 with TRBJ2-5; 8 nucleotides align to TRBD1. Germline CDR1 MDHEN, CDR2 SYDVKM. This CDR3 has 14 amino acids. Trimming cost V 7 bases and J 9 bases; bases outside gene matches: 13. CDR3 region: CASTLGGQGRSQYF. The CDR3 region has the DNA TGTGCCAGCACCCTTGGAGGACAGGGTCGGTCCCAGTACTTC.

This clonotype was counted only a few times. This CDR3 reads CASSQRDNNSPLHF. In DNA, the CDR3 is TGTGCCAGCAGCCAACGGGACAATAATTCACCCCTCCACTTT. V is TRBV4-2 and J is TRBJ1-6, with D possibly matching TRBD1 (6 bases). Per the germline V gene, CDR1 is LGHNA and CDR2 is YNFKEQ. Trimming shortened V by 2 bases and J by 5 bases, and 7 bases separated the two germline ends. The CDR3 is made up of 14 amino acids.

This clonotype has a handful of counts. This chain connects TRBV2 to TRBJ2-1; 10 positions match TRBD2. The CDR3 consists of 16 residues. Germline V gene data show CDR1 as SNHLY and CDR2 as FYNNEI. J gave up 14 bases and V 3 bases, and 16 bases lay outside the gene matches. DNA for the CDR3: TGTGCCAGCAGTGACTGGAGCGGGAGGGGAGCAATCAAGGAGTTCTTC. Its translation is CASSDWSGRGAIKEFF.

V gene TRBV6-2 or TRBV6-3 combines with J gene TRBJ2-2; tentative D call: TRBD1 (5 bases). This CDR3 comprises 14 residues. V lost 6 bases and J 0 bases, leaving 8 bases between the germline ends. Looked up from germline, CDR1 is MNHEY and CDR2 is SVGEGT. CDR3 DNA sequence: TGTGCCAGCAGGGCAGGGTCGAACACCGGGGAGCTGTTTTTT. Translation gives CASRAGSNTGELFF.

At least ten counts were recorded for this clonotype. CDR3 bases: TGTGCCAGCAGTGAAGAAGGCGTGGGATCCTACGAGCAGTACTTC. It codes for CASSEEGVGSYEQYF. The J gene is TRBJ2-7, the V gene TRBV6-1; D remains ambiguous. The CDR3 is 15 residues long. V gave up 1 base and J gave up 1 base, with 11 bases separating them. The germline CDR1 and CDR2 sequences are MNHNS and SASEGT.

This clonotype was detected only a few times. V usage is TRBV7-2 and J usage is TRBJ2-7; 11 positions match TRBD2. The ends lost 6 bases at V and 4 bases at J; junction bases unmatched: 2. This CDR3 is 13 amino acids long. The germline gives CDR1 SGHTA, CDR2 FQGNSA. The CDR3 DNA follows: TGTGCCAGCAGGGGACTAGCGGCTTACGAGCAGTACTTC. The encoded protein is CASRGLAAYEQYF. The whole variable domain, filled in from reference TRBV7-2 and TRBJ2-7, reads GAGVSQSPSNKVTEKGKDVELRCDPISGHTALYWYRQSLGQGLEFLIYFQGNSAPDKSGLPSDRFSAERTGGSVSTLTIQRTQQEDSAVYLCASRGLAAYEQYFGPGTRLTVT.

The chain recombines TRBV14 with TRBJ2-5; TRBD1 aligns across 12 bases. Losses at the gene ends were 0 bases for V and 5 bases for J; bases not matched to a gene: 13. The CDR3 is 19 amino acids. Germline CDR1 and CDR2: SGHDN and FVKESK. The CDR3 here is CASSQDPAWGQGATETQYF. The CDR3 DNA follows: TGTGCCAGCAGCCAAGATCCGGCTTGGGGACAGGGGGCGACGGAGACCCAGTACTTC.

This clonotype was seen at least ten times. CDR3 residues: CAIRDRDADSYEQYF. CDR3 nucleotide sequence: TGTGCCATCAGGGACCGGGACGCCGACTCCTACGAGCAGTACTTC. The rearrangement links TRBV10-3 to TRBJ2-7; D is tentatively TRBD1 or TRBD2 (5 bases each). CDR1 is ENHRY, CDR2 SYGVKD, per germline. Trimming pared 6 bases from V and 0 bases from J, leaving 15 bases between. This CDR3 is built from 15 residues.

CDR3 protein: CASSLVGSTGEQFF. The CDR3 DNA follows: TGTGCCAGCAGCTTAGTTGGGTCCACGGGGGAGCAGTTCTTC. This chain joins TRBV11-1 and TRBJ2-1; D may be TRBD2 (5 bases). Trimming left V 1 base short and J 10 bases short, with 14 bases between. The CDR3 runs 14 residues. CDR1 is SGHAT and CDR2 is FQDESV in the germline V gene (reference sequence).

This clonotype was recorded a few times. This chain uses TRBV24-1 with TRBJ2-3, with D maybe TRBD1 (6 bases). Germline V CDR1 and CDR2: KGHDR, SFDVKD. Deletions cut 4 bases from V and 2 bases from J, with 9 bases between. There are 14 residues in the CDR3. The CDR3 loop reads CATSEWGPTDTQYF. The CDR3 DNA sequence: TGTGCCACCAGTGAGTGGGGGCCCACAGATACGCAGTATTTT.

This clonotype was recorded at least ten times. The chain employs TRBV6-1 and TRBJ2-2; D is possibly TRBD1 (5 bases). Germline V CDR1 and CDR2: MNHNS, SASEGT. CDR3 length: 14 residues. V lost 7 bases to trimming and J lost 0 bases, with 9 bases between them. CDR3 DNA: TGTGCCAGCATTCTACAGGCGAACACCGGGGAGCTGTTTTTT. Translated: CASILQANTGELFF.